This T cell receptor (beta chain) was captured in a study of Graves' ophthalmopathy and Graves' hyperthyroidism. Overall study findings and caveats: With over 85% sensitivity and roughly 80% specificity, a 13-signature model separated ophthalmopathy from stable hyperthyroidism. Most thyroid clonotypes expanded beyond 0.001 frequency were also found in blood.

Excluded: other autoimmune disease, uncontrolled infection, pregnancy or lactation. In regard to this clonotype: As yet, its antigen is unknown.

RNA transcripts were the template, and TCR beta CDR3 regions were amplified from them. The workflow started with a first-round RT-PCR run with HTBI primers and then moved on to a second-round multiplex PCR. TCRdb passed the multiplex PCR reads through MiXCR, listing each CDR3 protein once. The table lists hundreds of thousands of distinct CDR3 sequences, about 47% of them singletons. Sequenced sample: peripheral blood. The source is an adult man with Graves' ophthalmopathy.

Here the CDR3 DNA reads TGCAGTGCTACAAGGGTGGTTAACGCTCCTAACTATGGCTACACCTTC. Protein sequence: CSATRVVNAPNYGYTF. The J gene is TRBJ1-2, the V gene TRBV20-1, with unresolved D. V lost 4 bases and J 0 bases, leaving 18 bases between the germline ends. Germline CDR1 reads DFQATT; CDR2 reads SNEGSKA (reference sequence). The CDR3 runs to 16 residues.